Sequencing of this TCR beta chain was carried out in a study of blood T cell repertoires in COVID-19. This clone was counted a single time. CDR3 length: 13 residues. The V and J ends lost 8 bases and 5 bases, in that order; junction bases with no gene match: 5. Germline V gives CDR1 MRHNA, CDR2 SNTAGT. Sequencing used immunoSEQ multiplex PCR; TCRdb keeps in-frame clones, though not all of them. In the table there are some 83,000 clones, 65% to 85% of which are singletons. V gene TRBV6-4 combines with J gene TRBJ2-2; 7 nucleotides agree with TRBD1. The sample comprised peripheral blood. This clonotype was obtained from a man aged 60-69 years with active or convalescent COVID-19. Here the CDR3 DNA reads TGTGCCAGCCGGGGACAGCCGACCGGGGAGCTGTTTTTT. Translating gives CASRGQPTGELFF.